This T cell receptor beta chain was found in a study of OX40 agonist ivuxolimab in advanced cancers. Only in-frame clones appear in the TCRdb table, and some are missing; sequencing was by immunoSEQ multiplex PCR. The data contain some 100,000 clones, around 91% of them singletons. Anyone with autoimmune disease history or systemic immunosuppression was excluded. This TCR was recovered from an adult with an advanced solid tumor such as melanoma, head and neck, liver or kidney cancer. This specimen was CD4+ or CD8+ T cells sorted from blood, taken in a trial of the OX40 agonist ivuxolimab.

The CDR3: CASQGNDEQFF. The CDR3 DNA is TGTGCCAGTCAGGGTAACGATGAGCAGTTCTTC. The gene calls are TRBV2 and TRBJ2-1; tentatively, D is TRBD1 (5 bases). This CDR3 is 11 amino acids long. V was trimmed by 9 bases and J by 8 bases, leaving 11 bases between them. Germline V gene lookup returns CDR1 SNHLY and CDR2 FYNNEI.